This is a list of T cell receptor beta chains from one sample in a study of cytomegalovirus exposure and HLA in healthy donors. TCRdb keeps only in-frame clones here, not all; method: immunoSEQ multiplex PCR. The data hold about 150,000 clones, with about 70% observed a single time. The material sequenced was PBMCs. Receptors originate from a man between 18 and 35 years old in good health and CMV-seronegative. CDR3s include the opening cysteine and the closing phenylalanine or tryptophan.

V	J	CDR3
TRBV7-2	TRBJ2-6	CASSLGGDSGANGLTF
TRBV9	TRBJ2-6	CASSVDVSASGANVLTF
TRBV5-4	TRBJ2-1	CASSPGAGASYNEQFF
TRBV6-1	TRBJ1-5	CAGSPPDSNQPQHF
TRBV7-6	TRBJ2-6	CASSLGPGPYSGANGLTF
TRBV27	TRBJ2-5	CASSTGQVEETQYF
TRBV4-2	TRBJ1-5	CASSQDTDVAQHF
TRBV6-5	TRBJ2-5	CASSYSGGAGETQYF
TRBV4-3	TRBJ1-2	CASSPGEGFYGYTF
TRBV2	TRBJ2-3	CASILRLAGFPSSTDTQYF
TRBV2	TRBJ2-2	CASSTGKGTGELFF
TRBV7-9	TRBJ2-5	CASSRLAGGHGTQYF
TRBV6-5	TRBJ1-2	CASRPRTGATYGYTF
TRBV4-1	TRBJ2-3	CASSQGSGAGGTDTQYF
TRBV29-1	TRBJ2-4	CSVRGISLTPSNLGVQYF
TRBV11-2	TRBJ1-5	CGGRWSNQPQHF
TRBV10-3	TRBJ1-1	CAIRAGATEAFF
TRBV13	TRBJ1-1	CASSLGPLRGSETEAFF
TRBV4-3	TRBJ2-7	CASSQDLRRGSYNSYEQYF
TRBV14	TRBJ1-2	CASSQAVIYGYTF
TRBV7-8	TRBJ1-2	CASSLRVSEGFRYGYTF
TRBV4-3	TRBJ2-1	CASSQRYYSEQFF
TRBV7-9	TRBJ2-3	CASSGQRESTDTQYF
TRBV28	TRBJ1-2	CASLRGAEVYGYTF
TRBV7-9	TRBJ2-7	CASSLGLGSGSSSYEQYF
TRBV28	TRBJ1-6	CASRYRAGGISYNSPLHF
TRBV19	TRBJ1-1	CASLGGSTEAFF
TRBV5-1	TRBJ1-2	CASSLVGSAGPNYGYTF
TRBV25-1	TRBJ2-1	CASSERPGDRRCNEQFF
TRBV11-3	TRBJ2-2	CASSTGQGDTGELFF
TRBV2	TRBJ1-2	CARDRGPGGYTF
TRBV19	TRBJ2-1	CASSYMGLYNEQFF
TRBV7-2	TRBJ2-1	CASSLAPGLPRNEQFF
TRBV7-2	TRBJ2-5	CASSPATSLGTQYF
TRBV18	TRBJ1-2	CASSLGPSTPGQNYGYTF
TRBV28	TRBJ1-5	CASSLTQGKSNQPQHF
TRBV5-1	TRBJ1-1	CASSLGQGGWTEAFF
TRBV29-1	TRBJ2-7	CSVGMSGPAEQYF
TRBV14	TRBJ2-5	CASSQPGTALRGQYF
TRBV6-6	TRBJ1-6	CASTLGQGDSPLHF
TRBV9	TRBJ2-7	CASSVSSGPTYEQYF
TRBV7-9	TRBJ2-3	CASSKLVGGVTRDTQYF
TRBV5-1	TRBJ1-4	CASSLQGRTNEKLFF
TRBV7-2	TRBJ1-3	CASSYHDRGAGNTIYF
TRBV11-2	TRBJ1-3	CASSLGRGSTKGNTIYF
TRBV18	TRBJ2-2	CASSPPMTDTGELFF
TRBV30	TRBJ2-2	CAWSVGNRGFTGELFF